This TCR beta chain emerged from a study of control samples from healthy donors and cancer patients. V lost 4 bases and J 0 bases, leaving 9 bases between the germline ends. CDR1 SGHRS and CDR2 YFSETQ come from the germline V gene. The CDR3 extends over 14 amino acids. Produced via immunoSEQ multiplex PCR; TCRdb's table is partial and in-frame only. This sample yields about 170,000 clones, of which approximately 90% are seen a single time; approximately 12% belongs to the top ten. The chain links TRBV5-1 to TRBJ2-3; no clear D gene. What was sequenced was blood. The TCR sequence derives from a young man in good health. This CDR3 is CASSDGRSTDTQYF. CDR3 in DNA: TGCGCCAGCAGCGATGGACGGAGCACAGATACGCAGTATTTT.